The 11 T cell receptor beta chains presented below share a single source sample, sequenced in a study of T cell responses to AZD1222 COVID-19 vaccine. Generated by immunoSEQ multiplex PCR, the TCRdb table keeps only in-frame clones and is missing some. The sample lists about 140,000 clones; roughly 89% were seen once. The sequencing used peripheral blood, collected on day 0 of AZD1222 vaccination. The receptors were sampled from an adult in good health.

V is TRBV25-1 and J is TRBJ1-3; TRBD1 agrees at 7 bases. Per germline, CDR1 MGHDK and CDR2 SYGVNS. V lost 3 bases to trimming and J lost 2 bases; unmatched junction nucleotides: 4. This CDR3 has 15 residues. The CDR3 DNA is TGTGCCAGCAGTGATCACAGGGGAGCTGGAAACACCATATATTTT. Its protein product is CASSDHRGAGNTIYF.

The chain is built from TRBV21-1 and TRBJ1-5; no check of the table's D call, TRBD1, against the DNA was made. TRBV21-1 is marked as a pseudogene. This CDR3 comprises 16 residues. This CDR3 reads CASRTGQVSGNQPQHF. The DNA of the CDR3 is TGTGCCAGCAGAACGGGACAGGTTTCGGGCAATCAGCCCCAGCATTTT.

The rearrangement links TRBV19 to TRBJ1-2; D gene ambiguous. CDR3 length: 14 amino acids. Per the germline V gene, CDR1 is LNHDA and CDR2 is SQIVND (reference sequence). Trimming shortened V by 3 bases and J by 8 bases, and 16 bases separated the two germline ends. Here the CDR3 reads CASSIGRGRRGYTF. In DNA, the CDR3 is TGTGCCAGTAGTATCGGGAGAGGGAGGCGCGGCTACACCTTC.

This chain connects TRBV28 to TRBJ2-7; a weak D match, TRBD1 (7 bases). The CDR3 is made up of 18 amino acids. Trimming shortened V by 5 bases and J by 2 bases, and 25 bases separated the two germline ends. CDR1 is MDHEN, CDR2 SYDVKM, per germline. The CDR3 DNA sequence: TGTGCCAGCAGTCCTCGACAGGGAAGGCTAGCGCACGCCTACGAGCAGTACTTC. Protein product: CASSPRQGRLAHAYEQYF.

The rearrangement links TRBV4-3 to TRBJ2-3; perhaps TRBD2 as D (6 bases). The germline CDR1 and CDR2 sequences are LGHNA and YSLEER. CDR3 length: 16 amino acids. V lost 2 bases and J 2 bases, leaving 14 bases between the germline ends. The CDR3 nucleotides read TGCGCCAGCAGCCAATCCCGTACGGGACTCACAGATACGCAGTATTTT. Protein: CASSQSRTGLTDTQYF.

The chain recombines TRBV15 with TRBJ2-2; a weak D match, TRBD2 (5 bases). V was shortened by 1 base and J by 5 bases, with 14 bases between the two germline ends. CDR3 length equals 16 residues. Germline loops: CDR1 LNHNV, CDR2 YYDKDF (reference sequence). The CDR3 loop reads CATSRASNRGTGELFF. Written as DNA, the CDR3 is TGTGCCACCAGCAGAGCGTCGAATCGAGGGACCGGGGAGCTGTTTTTT.

The rearrangement uses TRBV9 and TRBJ1-2; no definite D call. V dropped 4 bases and J dropped 2 bases, with 12 bases sitting between them. Germline V gene data show CDR1 as SGDLS and CDR2 as YYNGEE. This CDR3 contains 14 residues. CDR3 in DNA: TGTGCCAGCAGCCCAACTTACAAGAACTATGGCTACACCTTC. This encodes CASSPTYKNYGYTF.

This clone was seen a single time. The V and J genes are TRBV6-1 and TRBJ1-5, with D possibly matching TRBD1 (6 bases). Germline assignment: CDR1 MNHNS and CDR2 SASEGT. This CDR3 has 19 amino acids. Trimming left V 4 bases short and J 7 bases short, with 29 bases between. CDR3 sequence reads: CASSALRAGVILSGQPQHF. The CDR3 DNA reads as TGTGCCAGCAGTGCTCTCCGGGCAGGGGTGATTCTATCGGGCCAGCCCCAGCATTTT.

V is TRBV14 and J is TRBJ2-7; D call uncertain. Germline CDR1 is SGHDN and CDR2 is FVKESK. CDR3 length: 13 residues. Trimming took 5 bases from V and 4 from J, leaving 12 bases between them. DNA of the CDR3: TGTGCCAGCAGCACCCGACGGGTTTACGAGCAGTACTTC. It yields the protein CASSTRRVYEQYF.

The chain recombines TRBV5-8 with TRBJ2-1; possibly TRBD2 for D (5 bases). Trimming took off 2 bases at V and 2 bases at J, with 11 bases between the two ends. Germline V gene lookup returns CDR1 SGHTS and CDR2 YDEGEE. This CDR3 has 15 amino acids. The CDR3 nucleotides read TGTGCCAGCAGCTTAGAGGGTAGGCCCTACAATGAGCAGTTCTTC. It encodes CASSLEGRPYNEQFF.

This clone is a singleton in its sample. The chain combines TRBV5-1 with TRBJ1-2, with D tentatively TRBD1 (5 bases). Germline CDR1 SGHRS, CDR2 YFSETQ. Trimming removed 5 bases at V and 3 bases at J, with 14 bases between. This CDR3 contains 14 residues. Here the CDR3 reads CASRTGDRYYGYTF. In nucleotides, the CDR3 is TGCGCCAGCAGAACCGGTGACAGATACTATGGCTACACCTTC.